This TCR beta chain was retrieved from a study of radiotherapy plus CTLA-4 blockade in lung cancer. Study-level background: Among patients, less than 20% showed objective responses, and approximately 31% had disease control. Regarding the study as a whole: Reports state that early shifts in blood T cell clones, with interferon-beta, best predicted response. Tumor-derived TCR clones expanded in blood after radiotherapy plus ipilimumab.

In this sample, this clone turned up many times. Its antigen is undetermined. The study treated chemo-refractory metastatic non-small-cell lung cancer patients with focal radiation plus ipilimumab CTLA-4 blockade. Only in-frame clones appear in the TCRdb table, and some are missing; sequencing was by immunoSEQ multiplex PCR. Among 55,000 to 80,000 clones listed, around 87% were seen once. Between the trimmed V and J ends, which lost 3 bases and 6 bases, there was a span of 9 bases. CDR1 is MNHNY and CDR2 is SVGAGI in the germline V gene (reference sequence). The CDR3 totals 13 residues. J is TRBJ1-5 and V is TRBV6-6; no firm D call. The material was peripheral blood, obtained from a patient treated with radiotherapy plus ipilimumab. The receptor was isolated from a human donor with non-small cell lung cancer that progressed on radiotherapy plus ipilimumab. DNA of the CDR3: TGTGCCAGCAGTTATGGGTCCAGTCAGCCCCAGCATTTT. Translating gives CASSYGSSQPQHF.